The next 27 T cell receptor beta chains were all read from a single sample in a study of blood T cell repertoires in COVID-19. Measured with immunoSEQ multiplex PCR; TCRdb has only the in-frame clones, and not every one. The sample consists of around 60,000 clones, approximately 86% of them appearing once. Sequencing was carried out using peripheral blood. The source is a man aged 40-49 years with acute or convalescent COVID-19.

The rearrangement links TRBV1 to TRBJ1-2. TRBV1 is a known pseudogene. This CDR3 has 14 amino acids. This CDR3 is CTSSQVSLGGGYTF. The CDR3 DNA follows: TGCACCAGCAGCCAAGTCTCACTTGGCGGAGGCTACACCTTC.

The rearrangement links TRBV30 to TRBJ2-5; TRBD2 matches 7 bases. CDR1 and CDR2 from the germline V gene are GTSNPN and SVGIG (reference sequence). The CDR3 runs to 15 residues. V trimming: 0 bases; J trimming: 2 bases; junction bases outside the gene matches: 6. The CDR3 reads CAWSVGQGLQETQYF. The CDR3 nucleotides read TGTGCCTGGAGTGTAGGGCAGGGACTACAAGAGACCCAGTACTTC.

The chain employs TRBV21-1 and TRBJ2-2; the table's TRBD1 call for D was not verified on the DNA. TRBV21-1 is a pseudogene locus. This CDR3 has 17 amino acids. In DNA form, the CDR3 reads TGTGCCAGCAGCCGAAGGGGGCAGGGGGAGAGCACCGGGGAGCTGTTTTTT. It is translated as CASSRRGQGESTGELFF.

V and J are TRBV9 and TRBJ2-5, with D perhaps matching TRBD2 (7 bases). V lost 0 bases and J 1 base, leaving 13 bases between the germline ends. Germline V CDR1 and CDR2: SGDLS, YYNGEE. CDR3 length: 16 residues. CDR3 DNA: TGTGCCAGCAGCGTAGACCCCGGGGGGCCCCAAGAGACCCAGTACTTC. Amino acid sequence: CASSVDPGGPQETQYF. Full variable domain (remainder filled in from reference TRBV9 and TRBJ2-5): DSGVTQTPKHLITATGQRVTLRCSPRSGDLSVYWYQQSLDQGLQFLIQYYNGEERAKGNILERFSAQQFPDLHSELNLSSLELGDSALYFCASSVDPGGPQETQYFGPGTRLLVL.

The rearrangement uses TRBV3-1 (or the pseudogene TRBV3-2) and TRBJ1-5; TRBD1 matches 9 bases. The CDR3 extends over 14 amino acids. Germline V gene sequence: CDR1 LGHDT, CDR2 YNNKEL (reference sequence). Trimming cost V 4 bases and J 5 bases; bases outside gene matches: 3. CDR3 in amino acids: CASSPGTGHQPQHF. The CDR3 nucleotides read TGTGCCAGCAGCCCCGGGACAGGGCATCAGCCCCAGCATTTT.

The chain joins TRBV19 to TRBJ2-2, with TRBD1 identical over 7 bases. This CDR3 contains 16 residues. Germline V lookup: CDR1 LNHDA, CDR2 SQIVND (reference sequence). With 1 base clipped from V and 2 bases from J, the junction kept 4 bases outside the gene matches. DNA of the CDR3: TGTGCCAGTAGTATAGCGGGACAGCTCAACACCGGGGAGCTGTTTTTT. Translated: CASSIAGQLNTGELFF.

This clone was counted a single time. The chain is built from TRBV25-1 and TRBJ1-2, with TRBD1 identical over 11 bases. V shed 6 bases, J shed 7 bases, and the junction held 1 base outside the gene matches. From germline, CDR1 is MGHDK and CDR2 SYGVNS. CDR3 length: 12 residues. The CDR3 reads CASRGTGGGYTF. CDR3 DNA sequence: TGTGCCAGCAGGGGGACAGGGGGTGGCTACACCTTC.

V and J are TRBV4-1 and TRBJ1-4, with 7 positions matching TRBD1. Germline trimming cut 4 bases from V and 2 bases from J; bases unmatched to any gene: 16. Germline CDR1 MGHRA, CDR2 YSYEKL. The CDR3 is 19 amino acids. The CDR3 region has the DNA TGCGCCAGCAGCCGTATCTCGATCGGACAGGAATTGACTAATGAAAAACTGTTTTTT. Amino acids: CASSRISIGQELTNEKLFF.

DNA for the CDR3: TGTGCCAGCAGCTTGACTCTTGCAGAGACCCAGTACTTC. It specifies CASSLTLAETQYF. V is TRBV5-6 and J is TRBJ2-5, with D unclear. In germline, CDR1 is SGHDT, CDR2 YYEEEE. The CDR3 sequence is 13 residues long. Trimming removed 1 base at V and 4 bases at J, with 8 bases between.

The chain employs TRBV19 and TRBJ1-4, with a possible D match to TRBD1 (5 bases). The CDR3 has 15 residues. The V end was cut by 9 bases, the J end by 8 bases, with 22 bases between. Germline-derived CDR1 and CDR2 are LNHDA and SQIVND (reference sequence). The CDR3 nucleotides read TGTGCCAGCGCGACCCCACTTCTCCAGGGCGAAAAACTGTTTTTT. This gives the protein CASATPLLQGEKLFF.

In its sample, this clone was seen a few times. The CDR3 reads CASSYTGDSPLHF. CDR3 DNA sequence: TGTGCCAGCAGTTATACCGGGGATTCACCCCTCCACTTT. The genes are TRBV6-5 and TRBJ1-6; D call uncertain. CDR1 MNHEY and CDR2 SVGAGI come from the germline V gene. The V gene lost 3 bases and the J gene lost 8 bases, with 8 bases spanning the gap. This CDR3 has 13 residues.

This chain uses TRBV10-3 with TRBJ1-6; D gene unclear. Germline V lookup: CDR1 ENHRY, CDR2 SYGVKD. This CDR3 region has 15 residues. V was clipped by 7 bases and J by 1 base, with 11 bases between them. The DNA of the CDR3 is TGTGCCATCACGGCGGGAGGTTCCTATAATTCACCCCTCCACTTT. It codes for CAITAGGSYNSPLHF.

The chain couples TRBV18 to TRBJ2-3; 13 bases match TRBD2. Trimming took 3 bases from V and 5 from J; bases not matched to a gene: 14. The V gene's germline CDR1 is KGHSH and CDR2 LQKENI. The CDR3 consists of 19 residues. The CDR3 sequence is CASSPTGTSGVSRRDTQYF. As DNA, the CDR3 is TGTGCCAGCTCACCGACTGGGACTAGCGGGGTTAGCAGGAGAGATACGCAGTATTTT.

DNA of the CDR3: TGCGCCAGCAGCTCACTTCTTAGTCGGGGCACTGAAGCTTTCTTT. Residues: CASSSLLSRGTEAFF. The chain uses TRBV4-1 and TRBJ1-1, with unresolved D. The CDR3 contains 15 residues. CDR1 is MGHRA and CDR2 is YSYEKL in the germline V gene. Trimming pared 5 bases from V and 4 bases from J, leaving 17 bases between.

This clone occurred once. This CDR3 reads CAISGGHQRNNEQFF. DNA of the CDR3: TGTGCCATCAGTGGGGGACACCAAAGAAACAATGAGCAGTTCTTC. The V gene is TRBV10-3, the J gene TRBJ2-1; possibly TRBD1 for D (6 bases). The CDR3 runs to 15 residues. V was clipped by 4 bases and J by 5 bases, with 15 bases between them. Per the germline V gene, CDR1 is ENHRY and CDR2 is SYGVKD.

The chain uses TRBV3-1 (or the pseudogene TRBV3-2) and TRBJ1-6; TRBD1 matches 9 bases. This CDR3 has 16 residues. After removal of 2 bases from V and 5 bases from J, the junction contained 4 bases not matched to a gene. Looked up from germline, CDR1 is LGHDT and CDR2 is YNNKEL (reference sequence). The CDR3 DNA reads TGTGCCAGCAGCCAAACAGGGGGCCTCAATAATTCACCCCTCCACTTT. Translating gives CASSQTGGLNNSPLHF.

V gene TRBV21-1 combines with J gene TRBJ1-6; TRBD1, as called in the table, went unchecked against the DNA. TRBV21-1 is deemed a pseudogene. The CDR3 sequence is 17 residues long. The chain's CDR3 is CASSQRQRPAPYSPLHF. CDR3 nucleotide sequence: TGTGCCAGCAGCCAGAGACAGCGACCAGCCCCCTATTCACCCCTCCACTTT.

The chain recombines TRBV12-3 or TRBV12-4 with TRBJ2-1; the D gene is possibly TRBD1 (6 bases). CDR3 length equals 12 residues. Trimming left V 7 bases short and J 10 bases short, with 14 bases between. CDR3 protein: CASTYRVVEQFF. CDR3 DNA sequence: TGTGCCAGCACCTACAGGGTGGTGGAGCAGTTCTTC.

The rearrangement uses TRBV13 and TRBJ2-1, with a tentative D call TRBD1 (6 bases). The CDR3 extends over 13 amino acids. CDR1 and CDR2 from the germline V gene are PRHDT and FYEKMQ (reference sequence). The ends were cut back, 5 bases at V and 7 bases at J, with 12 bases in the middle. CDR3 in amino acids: CASSRWGRNEQFF. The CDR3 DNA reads TGTGCCAGCAGCCGTTGGGGGCGAAATGAGCAGTTCTTC.

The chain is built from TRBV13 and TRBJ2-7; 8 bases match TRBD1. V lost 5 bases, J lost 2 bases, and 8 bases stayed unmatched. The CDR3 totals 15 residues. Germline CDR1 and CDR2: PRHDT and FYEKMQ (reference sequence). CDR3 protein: CASSIPGQGPYEQYF. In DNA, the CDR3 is TGTGCCAGCAGCATCCCCGGACAGGGACCCTACGAGCAGTACTTC.

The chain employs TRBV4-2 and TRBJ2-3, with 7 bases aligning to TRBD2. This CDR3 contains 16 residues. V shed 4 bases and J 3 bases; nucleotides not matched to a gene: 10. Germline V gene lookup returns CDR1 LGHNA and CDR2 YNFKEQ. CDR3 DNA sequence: TGTGCCAGCAGCCCCGGGGAGGGCCCAGGGACAGATACGCAGTATTTT. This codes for CASSPGEGPGTDTQYF.

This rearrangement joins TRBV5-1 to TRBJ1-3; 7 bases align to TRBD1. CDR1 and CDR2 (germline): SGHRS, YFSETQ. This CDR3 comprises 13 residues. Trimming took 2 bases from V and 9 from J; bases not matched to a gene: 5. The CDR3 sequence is CASSFGGDSTIYF. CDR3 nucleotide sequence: TGCGCCAGCAGCTTTGGAGGGGACAGCACCATATATTTT.

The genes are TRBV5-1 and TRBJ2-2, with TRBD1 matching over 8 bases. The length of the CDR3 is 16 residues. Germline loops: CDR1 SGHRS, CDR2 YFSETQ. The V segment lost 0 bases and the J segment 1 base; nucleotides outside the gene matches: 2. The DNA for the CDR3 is TGCGCCAGCAGCTTGGGGACAGGGTGGAACACCGGGGAGCTGTTTTTT. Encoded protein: CASSLGTGWNTGELFF. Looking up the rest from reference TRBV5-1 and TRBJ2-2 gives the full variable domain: KAGVTQTPRYLIKTRGQQVTLSCSPISGHRSVSWYQQTPGQGLQFLFEYFSETQRNKGNFPGRFSGRQFSNSRSEMNVSTLELGDSALYLCASSLGTGWNTGELFFGEGSRLTVL.

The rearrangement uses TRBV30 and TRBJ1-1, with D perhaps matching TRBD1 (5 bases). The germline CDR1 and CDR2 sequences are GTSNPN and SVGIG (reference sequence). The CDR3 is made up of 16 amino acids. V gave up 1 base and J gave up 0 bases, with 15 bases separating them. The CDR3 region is CAWSGRGGSMNTEAFF. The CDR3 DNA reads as TGTGCCTGGAGTGGTCGGGGGGGGAGCATGAACACTGAAGCTTTCTTT.

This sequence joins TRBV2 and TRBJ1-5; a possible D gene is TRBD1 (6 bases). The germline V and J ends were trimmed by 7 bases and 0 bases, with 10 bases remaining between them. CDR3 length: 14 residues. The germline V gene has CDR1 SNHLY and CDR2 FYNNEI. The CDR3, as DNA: TGTGCCAGCACTCACAGGGATAGCAATCAGCCCCAGCATTTT. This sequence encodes CASTHRDSNQPQHF.

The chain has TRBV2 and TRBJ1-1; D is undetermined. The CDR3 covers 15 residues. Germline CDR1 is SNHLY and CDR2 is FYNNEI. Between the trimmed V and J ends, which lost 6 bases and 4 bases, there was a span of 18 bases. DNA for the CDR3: TGTGCCAGCAGGATCTCGGCCCTCTCGGGCACTGAAGCTTTCTTT. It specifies CASRISALSGTEAFF.

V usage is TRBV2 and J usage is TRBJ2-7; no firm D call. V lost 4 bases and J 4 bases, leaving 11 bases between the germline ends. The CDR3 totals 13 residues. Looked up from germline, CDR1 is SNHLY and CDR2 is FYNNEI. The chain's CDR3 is CASSANTGYEQYF. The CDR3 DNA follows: TGTGCCAGCAGTGCCAACACCGGGTACGAGCAGTACTTC.